Detailed here is one T cell receptor beta chain. Its cognate antigen has yet to be identified. It has no much larger one-base neighbor in the sample; base qualities were not kept. The CDR3 regions of human TCRbeta chains were subjected to immunosequencing. As for how the authors treated the data: Repertoire TCRs were checked for matches against a reference library of SARS-CoV-2-specific TCRs that had been generated using the MIRA antigen-specificity platform. Breadth was defined as the fraction of unique TCRs that were SARS-CoV-2-associated, and depth was defined as the fraction of total T cells that were SARS-CoV-2-associated. Using the MIRA data, each spike-specific TCR was mapped to the spike region that the TCR reacts to and placed in a CD4 or CD8 class. Log10-transformed breadth and depth values were compared by one-way ANOVA with Sidak's multiple comparisons tests. TCRdb provides this immuneACCESS table in a form limited to in-frame rearrangements. Some clones are lacking; in checked studies, under half of them reflect an unresolved V gene, and why the rest are absent is not known. V and J calls plus clone size are reproduced from that table; the DNA served to infer D and trimming. The table for this sample lists approximately 140,000 clones; around 90% of them were counted only once. The ten most abundant clones make up about 1.3% of the sample.

The germline V gene supplies CDR1 SGHTA and CDR2 FQGNSA. V and J are truncated by 1 base and 3 bases respectively, leaving an intervening sequence of 7 bases. The CDR3 holds 14 amino acids from the cysteine to the phenylalanine. CDR3 DNA only is kept here, 42 bases in frame from base 1. In light of the paper, this sample's time point label describes: baseline before first vaccination. Samples from vaccinated people were obtained from the UK trials COV001 and COV002, which included a single-blind randomized controlled phase 2/3 trial of AZD1222 (ChAdOx1 nCoV-19) in healthy adults. For TCRbeta chain sequencing, PBMC samples from trial participants were taken at day 0 and at day 28 after the second dose. This sample was taken from a study of T cell responses to AZD1222 COVID-19 vaccine (dated by TCRdb to 2020 to 2022). With respect to the entire study: Because spike-specific TCR depth and breadth did not differ between the two schedules, AZD1222 recipients who got a second dose at roughly 4 weeks were pooled with those who got a second dose at roughly 12 weeks. A total of about 250 trial participants underwent TCR sequencing, of whom some 200 had received two doses of AZD1222 and approximately 25 had received two doses of the MenACWY control vaccine. Trial participants were enrolled into age subgroups of 18-55, 56-69 and 70-plus years, which contained around 140, 26 and 57 TCR-sequenced participants, respectively.

The investigation overall reported the following: Because no day 14 peak-response samples were available, repertoires were characterized only after the peak T cell response. After two AZD1222 doses, both the breadth and the depth of spike-specific TCRs were significantly higher than at day 0 and than in MenACWY recipients. Conclusions about previously exposed vaccinees are limited because only five to seven AZD1222 recipients were SARS-CoV-2 seropositive at baseline. Reportedly, almost half of the unique spike-specific TCRs recognized epitopes lying outside the regions that are mutated in the B.1.351 and B.1.1.7 variants. Most participants were white British and females outnumbered males, and the authors suggested that clonal diversity may have been underestimated. The 56-69-year group was small, and its depth increase did not reach significance, likely because of low power. The whole spike protein was spanned by vaccine-associated CD4 TCRs, and dominant responses were seen in regions 160-218 and 743-854.

This clonotype originated in an adult in good health. The material sequenced was peripheral blood, taken on day 0 of AZD1222 vaccination. This chain joins TRBV7-2 to TRBJ1-5, with no reliable assignment of the D segment. The CDR3 region: CASSLEYVNQPQHF. The DNA reads TGTGCCAGCAGCTTAGAATACGTCAATCAGCCCCAGCATTTT.